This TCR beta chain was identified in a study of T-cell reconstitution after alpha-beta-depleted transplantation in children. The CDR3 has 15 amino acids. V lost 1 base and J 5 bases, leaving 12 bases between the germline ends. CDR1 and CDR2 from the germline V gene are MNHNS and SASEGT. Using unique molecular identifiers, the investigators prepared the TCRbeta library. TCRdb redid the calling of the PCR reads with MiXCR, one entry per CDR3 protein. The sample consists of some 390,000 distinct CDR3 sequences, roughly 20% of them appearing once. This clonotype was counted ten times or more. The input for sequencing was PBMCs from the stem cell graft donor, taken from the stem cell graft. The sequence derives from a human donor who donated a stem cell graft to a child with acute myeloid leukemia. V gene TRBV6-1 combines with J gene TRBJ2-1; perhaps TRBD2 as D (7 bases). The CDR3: CASSEESGGHNEQFF. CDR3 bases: TGTGCCAGCAGTGAAGAATCGGGGGGCCACAATGAGCAGTTCTTC.